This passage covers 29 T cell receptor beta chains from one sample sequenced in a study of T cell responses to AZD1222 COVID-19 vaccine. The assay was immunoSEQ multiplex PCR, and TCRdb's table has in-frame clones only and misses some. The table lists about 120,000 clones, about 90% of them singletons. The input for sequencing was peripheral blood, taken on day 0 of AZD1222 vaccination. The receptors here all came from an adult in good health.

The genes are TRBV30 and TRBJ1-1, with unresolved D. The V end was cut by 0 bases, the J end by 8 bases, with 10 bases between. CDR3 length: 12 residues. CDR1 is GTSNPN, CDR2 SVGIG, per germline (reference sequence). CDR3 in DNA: TGTGCCTGGAGTGTACAGAGTTTAGAAGCTTTCTTT. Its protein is CAWSVQSLEAFF.

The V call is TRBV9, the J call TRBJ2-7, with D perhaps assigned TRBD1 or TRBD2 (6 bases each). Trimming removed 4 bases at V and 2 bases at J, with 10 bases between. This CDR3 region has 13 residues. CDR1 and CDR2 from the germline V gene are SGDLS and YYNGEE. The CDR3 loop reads CASSPGAPYEQYF. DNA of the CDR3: TGTGCCAGCAGCCCGGGGGCCCCCTACGAGCAGTACTTC.

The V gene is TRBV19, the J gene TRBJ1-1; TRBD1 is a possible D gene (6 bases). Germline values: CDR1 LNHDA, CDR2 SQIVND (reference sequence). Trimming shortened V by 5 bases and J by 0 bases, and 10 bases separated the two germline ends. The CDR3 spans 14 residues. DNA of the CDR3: TGTGCCAGTAGTGAGGCAGGGGTGAACACTGAAGCTTTCTTT. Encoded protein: CASSEAGVNTEAFF.

The CDR3 loop is CATWDSGKGSYTF. CDR3 DNA: TGTGCCACTTGGGACAGCGGTAAGGGGAGCTACACCTTC. The V and J genes are TRBV28 and TRBJ1-2; 7 nucleotides agree with TRBD1. Germline V lookup: CDR1 MDHEN, CDR2 SYDVKM. This CDR3 spans 13 amino acids. After removal of 10 bases from V and 9 bases from J, the junction contained 14 bases not matched to a gene.

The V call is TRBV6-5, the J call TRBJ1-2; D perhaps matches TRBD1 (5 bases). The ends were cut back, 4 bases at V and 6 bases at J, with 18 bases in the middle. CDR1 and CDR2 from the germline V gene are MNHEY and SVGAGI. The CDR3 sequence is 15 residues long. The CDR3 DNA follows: TGTGCCAGCAGTTCCCTTTTAGAAGGGGCGGATGGCTACACCTTC. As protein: CASSSLLEGADGYTF.

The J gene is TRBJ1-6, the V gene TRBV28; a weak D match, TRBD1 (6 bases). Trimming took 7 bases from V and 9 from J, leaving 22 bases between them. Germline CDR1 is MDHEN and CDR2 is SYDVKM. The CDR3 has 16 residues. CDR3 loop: CASTWGGGGRGSPLHF. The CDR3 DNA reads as TGTGCCAGCACCTGGGGTGGAGGGGGACGTGGTTCACCCCTCCACTTT.

CDR3 region: CASSLALSRETQYF. CDR3 DNA: TGTGCCAGCAGCTTGGCATTAAGTCGCGAGACCCAGTACTTC. The V call is TRBV5-4, the J call TRBJ2-5; no definite D call. This CDR3 spans 14 amino acids. The germline gives CDR1 SGHNT, CDR2 YYREEE (reference sequence). Trimming left V 0 bases short and J 5 bases short, with 11 bases between.

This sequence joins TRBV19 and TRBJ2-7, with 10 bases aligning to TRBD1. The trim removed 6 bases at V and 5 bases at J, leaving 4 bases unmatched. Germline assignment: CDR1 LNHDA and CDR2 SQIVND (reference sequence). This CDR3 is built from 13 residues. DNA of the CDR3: TGTGCCAGTAGCTCGGGACAGGGGAACGAGCAGTACTTC. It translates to CASSSGQGNEQYF.

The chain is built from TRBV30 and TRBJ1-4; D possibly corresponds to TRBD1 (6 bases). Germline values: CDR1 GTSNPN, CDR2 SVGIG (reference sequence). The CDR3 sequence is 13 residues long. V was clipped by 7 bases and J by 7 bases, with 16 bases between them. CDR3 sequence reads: CASRRGLGEKLFF. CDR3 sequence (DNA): TGTGCCTCAAGGAGGGGGTTGGGTGAAAAACTGTTTTTT.

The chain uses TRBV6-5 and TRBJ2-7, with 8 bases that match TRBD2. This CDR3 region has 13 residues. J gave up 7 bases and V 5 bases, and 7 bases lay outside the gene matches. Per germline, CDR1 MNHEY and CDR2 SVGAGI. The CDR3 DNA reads TGTGCCAGCAGTCCCGCCGCGGGGGGTGAGCAGTACTTC. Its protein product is CASSPAAGGEQYF.

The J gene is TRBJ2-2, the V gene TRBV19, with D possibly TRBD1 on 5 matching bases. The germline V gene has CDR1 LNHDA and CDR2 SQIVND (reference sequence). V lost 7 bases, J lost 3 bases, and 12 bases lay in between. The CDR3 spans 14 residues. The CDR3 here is CASINQGDTGELFF. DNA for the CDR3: TGTGCCAGTATTAATCAGGGCGACACCGGGGAGCTGTTTTTT.

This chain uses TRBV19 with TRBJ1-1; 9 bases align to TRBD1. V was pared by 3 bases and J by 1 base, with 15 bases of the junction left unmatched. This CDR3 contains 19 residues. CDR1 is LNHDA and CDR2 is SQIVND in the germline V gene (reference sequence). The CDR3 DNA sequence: TGTGCCAGTAGTATTTTGTGGGACAGGGCTTCCCCTTCGAACACTGAAGCTTTCTTT. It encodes CASSILWDRASPSNTEAFF.

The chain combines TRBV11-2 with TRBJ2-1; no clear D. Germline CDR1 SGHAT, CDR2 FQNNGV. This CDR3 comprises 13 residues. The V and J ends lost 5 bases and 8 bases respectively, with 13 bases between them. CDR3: CASSRRVSHEQFF. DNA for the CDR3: TGTGCCAGCAGCCGACGGGTTTCCCATGAGCAGTTCTTC.

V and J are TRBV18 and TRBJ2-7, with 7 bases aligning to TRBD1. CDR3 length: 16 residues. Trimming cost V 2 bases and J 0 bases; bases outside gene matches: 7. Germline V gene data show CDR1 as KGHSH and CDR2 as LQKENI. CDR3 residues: CASSPKGGPSSYEQYF. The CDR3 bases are TGTGCCAGCTCACCAAAAGGGGGCCCGAGCTCCTACGAGCAGTACTTC.

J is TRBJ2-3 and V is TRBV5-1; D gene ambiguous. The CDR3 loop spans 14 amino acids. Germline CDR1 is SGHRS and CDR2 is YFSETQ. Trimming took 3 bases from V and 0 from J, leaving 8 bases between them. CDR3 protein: CASSSLISTDTQYF. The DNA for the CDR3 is TGCGCCAGCAGCTCCTTGATAAGCACAGATACGCAGTATTTT. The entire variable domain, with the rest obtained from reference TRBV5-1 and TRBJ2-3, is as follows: KAGVTQTPRYLIKTRGQQVTLSCSPISGHRSVSWYQQTPGQGLQFLFEYFSETQRNKGNFPGRFSGRQFSNSRSEMNVSTLELGDSALYLCASSSLISTDTQYFGPGTRLTVL.

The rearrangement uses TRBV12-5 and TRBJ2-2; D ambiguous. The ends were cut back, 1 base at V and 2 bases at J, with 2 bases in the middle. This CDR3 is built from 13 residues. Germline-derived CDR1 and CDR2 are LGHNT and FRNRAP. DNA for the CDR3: TGTGCTAGTGGTTTGGCCAACACCGGGGAGCTGTTTTTT. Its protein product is CASGLANTGELFF.

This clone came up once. The CDR3 is CASSLGGAGVETQYF. The CDR3 DNA reads TGTGCCAGCAGTTTAGGTGGGGCAGGCGTAGAGACCCAGTACTTC. This rearrangement joins TRBV28 to TRBJ2-5; tentative D call: TRBD1 (5 bases). Germline V CDR1 and CDR2: MDHEN, SYDVKM. CDR3 length: 15 amino acids. Trimming left V 2 bases short and J 4 bases short, with 14 bases between.

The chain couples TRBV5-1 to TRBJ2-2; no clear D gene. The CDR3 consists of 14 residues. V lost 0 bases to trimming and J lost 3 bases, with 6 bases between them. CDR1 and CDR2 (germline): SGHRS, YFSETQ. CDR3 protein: CASSLDGYTGELFF. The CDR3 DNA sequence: TGCGCCAGCAGCTTGGATGGGTACACCGGGGAGCTGTTTTTT.

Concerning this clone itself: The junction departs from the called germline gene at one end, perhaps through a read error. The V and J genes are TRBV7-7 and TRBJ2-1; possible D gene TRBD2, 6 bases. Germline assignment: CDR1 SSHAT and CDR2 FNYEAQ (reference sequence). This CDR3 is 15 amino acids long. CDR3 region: CASSLMAGRENEQFF. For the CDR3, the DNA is TGTGCTAGCAGCTTAATGGCGGGCCGGGAGAATGAGCAGTTCTTC.

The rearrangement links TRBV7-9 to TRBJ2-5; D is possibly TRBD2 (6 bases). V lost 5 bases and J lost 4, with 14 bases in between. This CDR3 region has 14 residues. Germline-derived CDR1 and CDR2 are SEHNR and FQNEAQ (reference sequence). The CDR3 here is CASSATSTLETQYF. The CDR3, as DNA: TGTGCCAGCAGCGCAACTAGCACCTTAGAGACCCAGTACTTC.

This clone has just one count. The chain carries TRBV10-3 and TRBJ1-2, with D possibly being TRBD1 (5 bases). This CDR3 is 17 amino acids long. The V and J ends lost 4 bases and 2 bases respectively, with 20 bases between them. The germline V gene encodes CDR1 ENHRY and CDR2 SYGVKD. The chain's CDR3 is CAISASEGPHGNYGYTF. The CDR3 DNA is TGTGCCATCAGTGCCTCAGAGGGGCCCCATGGGAACTATGGCTACACCTTC.

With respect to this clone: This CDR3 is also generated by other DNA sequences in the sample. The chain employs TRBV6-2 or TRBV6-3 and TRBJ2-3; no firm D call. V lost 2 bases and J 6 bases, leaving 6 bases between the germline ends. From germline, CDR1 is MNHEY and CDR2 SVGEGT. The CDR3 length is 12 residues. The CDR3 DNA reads TGTGCCAGCAGTTACCGACGGGATACGCAGTATTTT. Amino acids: CASSYRRDTQYF.

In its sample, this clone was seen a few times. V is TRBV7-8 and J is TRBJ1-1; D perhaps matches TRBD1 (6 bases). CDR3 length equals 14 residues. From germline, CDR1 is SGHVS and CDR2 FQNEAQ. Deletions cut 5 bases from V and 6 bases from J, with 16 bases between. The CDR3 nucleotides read TGTGCCAGCAGCGGCAGGGGATGGGGGGCTGAAGCTTTCTTT. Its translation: CASSGRGWGAEAFF.

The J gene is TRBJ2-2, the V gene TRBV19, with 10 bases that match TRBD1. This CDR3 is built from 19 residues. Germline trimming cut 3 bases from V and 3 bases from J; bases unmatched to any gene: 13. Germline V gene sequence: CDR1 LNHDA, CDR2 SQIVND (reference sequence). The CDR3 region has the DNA TGTGCCAGTAGTATCTTTGGGGCCGTAGGGACAGGGGACACCGGGGAGCTGTTTTTT. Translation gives CASSIFGAVGTGDTGELFF.

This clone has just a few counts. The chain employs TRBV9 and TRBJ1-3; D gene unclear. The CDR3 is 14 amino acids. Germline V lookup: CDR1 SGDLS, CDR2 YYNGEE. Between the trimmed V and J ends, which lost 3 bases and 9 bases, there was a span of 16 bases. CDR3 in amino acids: CASSGQGIGATIYF. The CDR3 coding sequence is TGTGCCAGCAGCGGACAAGGGATTGGTGCCACCATATATTTT.

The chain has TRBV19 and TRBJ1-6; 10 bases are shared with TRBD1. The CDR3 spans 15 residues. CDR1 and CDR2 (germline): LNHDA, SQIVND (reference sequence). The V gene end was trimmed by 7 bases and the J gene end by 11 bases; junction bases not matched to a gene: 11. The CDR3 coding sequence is TGTGCCAGTACACTCGGGACAGGGGTTTTAGCACCCCTCCACTTT. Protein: CASTLGTGVLAPLHF.

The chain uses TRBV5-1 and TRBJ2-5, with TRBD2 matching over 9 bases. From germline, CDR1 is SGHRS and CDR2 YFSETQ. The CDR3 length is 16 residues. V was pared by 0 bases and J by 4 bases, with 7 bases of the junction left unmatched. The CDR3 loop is CASSLGIAGAGETQYF. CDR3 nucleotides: TGCGCCAGCAGCTTGGGAATAGCGGGAGCCGGAGAGACCCAGTACTTC.

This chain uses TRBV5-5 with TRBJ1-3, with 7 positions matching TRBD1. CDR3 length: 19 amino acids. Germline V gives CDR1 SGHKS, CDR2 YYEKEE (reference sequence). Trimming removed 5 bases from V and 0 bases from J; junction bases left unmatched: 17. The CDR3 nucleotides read TGTGCCAGCAGGCTCCGGGACAGTAATGGATTATTCTCTGGAAACACCATATATTTT. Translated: CASRLRDSNGLFSGNTIYF.

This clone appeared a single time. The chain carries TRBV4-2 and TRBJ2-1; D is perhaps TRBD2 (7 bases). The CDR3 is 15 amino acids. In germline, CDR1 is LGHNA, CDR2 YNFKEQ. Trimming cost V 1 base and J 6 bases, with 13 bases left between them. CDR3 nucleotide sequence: TGTGCCAGCAGCCAAGTCGGGGGAGGGGGCAATGAGCAGTTCTTC. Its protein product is CASSQVGGGGNEQFF.